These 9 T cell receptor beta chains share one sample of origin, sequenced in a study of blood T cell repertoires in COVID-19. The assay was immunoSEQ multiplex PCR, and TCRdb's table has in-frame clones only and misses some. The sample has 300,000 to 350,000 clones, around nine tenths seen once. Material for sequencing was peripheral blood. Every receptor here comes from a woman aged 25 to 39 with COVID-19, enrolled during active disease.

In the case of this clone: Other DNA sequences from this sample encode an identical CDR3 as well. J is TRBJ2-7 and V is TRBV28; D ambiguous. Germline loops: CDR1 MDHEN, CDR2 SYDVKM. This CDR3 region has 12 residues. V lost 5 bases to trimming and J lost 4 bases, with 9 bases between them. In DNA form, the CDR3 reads TGTGCCAGCAGTCCACACCCTTACGAGCAGTACTTC. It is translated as CASSPHPYEQYF.

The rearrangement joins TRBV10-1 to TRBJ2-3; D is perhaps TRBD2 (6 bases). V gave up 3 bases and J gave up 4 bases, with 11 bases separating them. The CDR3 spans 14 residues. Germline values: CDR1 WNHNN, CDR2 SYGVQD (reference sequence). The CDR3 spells CASSDDGEADTQYF. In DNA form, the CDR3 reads TGCGCCAGCAGTGATGACGGGGAGGCAGATACGCAGTATTTT.

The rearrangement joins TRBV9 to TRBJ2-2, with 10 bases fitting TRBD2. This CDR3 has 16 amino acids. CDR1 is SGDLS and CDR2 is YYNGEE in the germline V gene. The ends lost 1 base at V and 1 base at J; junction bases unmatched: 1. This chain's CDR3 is CASSVWTSGNTGELFF. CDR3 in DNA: TGTGCCAGCAGCGTATGGACTAGCGGGAACACCGGGGAGCTGTTTTTT.

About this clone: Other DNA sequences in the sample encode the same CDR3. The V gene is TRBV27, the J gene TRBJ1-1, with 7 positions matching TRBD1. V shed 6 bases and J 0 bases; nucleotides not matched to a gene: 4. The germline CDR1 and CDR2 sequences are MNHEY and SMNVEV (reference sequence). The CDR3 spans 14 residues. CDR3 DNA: TGTGCCAGCAGCCGGGGACAGCTGAACACTGAAGCTTTCTTT. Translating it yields CASSRGQLNTEAFF.

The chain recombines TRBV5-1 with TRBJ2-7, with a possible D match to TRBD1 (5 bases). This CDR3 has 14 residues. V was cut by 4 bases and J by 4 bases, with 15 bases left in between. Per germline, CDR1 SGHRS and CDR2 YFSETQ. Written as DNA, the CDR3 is TGCGCCAGCAGCCCATACCAGGGCCCATACGAGCAGTACTTC. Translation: CASSPYQGPYEQYF.

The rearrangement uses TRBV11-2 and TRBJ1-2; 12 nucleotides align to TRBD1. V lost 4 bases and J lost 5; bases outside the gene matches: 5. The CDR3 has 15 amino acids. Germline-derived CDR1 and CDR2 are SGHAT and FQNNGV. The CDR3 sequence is CASSSGTGGPYGYTF. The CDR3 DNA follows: TGTGCCAGCAGCTCCGGGACAGGGGGCCCGTATGGCTACACCTTC.

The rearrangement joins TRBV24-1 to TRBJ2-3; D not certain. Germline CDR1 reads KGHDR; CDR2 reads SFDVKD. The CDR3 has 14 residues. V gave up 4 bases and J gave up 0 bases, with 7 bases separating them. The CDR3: CATSDFTSTDTQYF. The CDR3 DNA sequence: TGTGCCACCAGTGACTTTACTAGCACAGATACGCAGTATTTT.

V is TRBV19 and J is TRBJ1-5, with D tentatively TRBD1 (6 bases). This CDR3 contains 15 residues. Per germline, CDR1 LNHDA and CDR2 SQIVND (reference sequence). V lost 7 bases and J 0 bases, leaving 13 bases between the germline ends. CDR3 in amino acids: CASNRRGSSNQPQHF. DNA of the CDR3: TGTGCCAGTAACAGAAGGGGGAGTAGCAATCAGCCCCAGCATTTT.

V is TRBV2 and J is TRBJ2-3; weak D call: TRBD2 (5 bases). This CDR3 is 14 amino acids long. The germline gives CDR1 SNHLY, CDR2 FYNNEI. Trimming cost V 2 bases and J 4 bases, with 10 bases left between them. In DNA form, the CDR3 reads TGTGCCAGCAGTGAACTGGCGGGTGCAGATACGCAGTATTTT. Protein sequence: CASSELAGADTQYF.